Listed here are 28 T cell receptor beta chains from one sample, sequenced in a study of OX40 agonist ivuxolimab in advanced cancers. Profiled with immunoSEQ multiplex PCR; TCRdb holds only in-frame clones, not every one. Among about 73,000 clones, under 90% were seen once, and the ten largest hold more than 2%. The starting material was CD4+ or CD8+ T cells sorted from blood, obtained in a trial of the OX40 agonist ivuxolimab. The origin of the receptors is an adult with an advanced solid tumor such as melanoma, head and neck, liver or kidney cancer.

This rearrangement joins TRBV6-5 to TRBJ2-3; D not resolved. Germline CDR1 reads MNHEY; CDR2 reads SVGAGI. The CDR3 loop spans 14 amino acids. Deletions cut 0 bases from V and 6 bases from J, with 10 bases between. The CDR3 loop reads CASSYSTLRDTQYF. DNA of the CDR3: TGTGCCAGCAGTTACTCGACCCTACGGGATACGCAGTATTTT.

The rearrangement joins TRBV10-3 to TRBJ1-1; possibly TRBD1 for D (6 bases). Per the germline V gene, CDR1 is ENHRY and CDR2 is SYGVKD. This CDR3 spans 18 amino acids. Trimming cost V 11 bases and J 1 base, with 29 bases left between them. The chain's CDR3 is CAAHVGGDNRGANTEAFF. In DNA form, the CDR3 reads TGTGCCGCCCACGTCGGAGGGGATAACCGGGGGGCGAACACTGAAGCTTTCTTT.

The chain combines TRBV2 with TRBJ2-1; 7 nucleotides agree with TRBD1. The CDR3 covers 12 residues. Germline V gene sequence: CDR1 SNHLY, CDR2 FYNNEI. V was pared by 5 bases and J by 10 bases, with 5 bases of the junction left unmatched. CDR3 bases: TGTGCCAGCAGTCAAACGGGACAGGAGCAGTTCTTC. This encodes CASSQTGQEQFF.

The chain couples TRBV27 to TRBJ1-2; TRBD1 matches 7 bases. The germline gives CDR1 MNHEY, CDR2 SMNVEV (reference sequence). This CDR3 comprises 17 residues. V lost 2 bases, J lost 2 bases, and 11 bases stayed unmatched. The CDR3 loop is CASSLGGKEGANYGYTF. CDR3 DNA sequence: TGTGCCAGCAGTTTAGGGGGTAAGGAGGGGGCAAACTATGGCTACACCTTC.

The chain recombines TRBV13 with TRBJ2-2, with 7 bases matching TRBD1. The germline V gene encodes CDR1 PRHDT and CDR2 FYEKMQ (reference sequence). V dropped 3 bases and J dropped 1; count of bases not matched to a gene: 2. This CDR3 is built from 15 residues. The chain's CDR3 is CASSFRDRNTGELFF. The CDR3 bases are TGTGCCAGCAGCTTTCGGGACAGGAACACCGGGGAGCTGTTTTTT.

The CDR3 DNA reads TGTGCCAGCAGCACGTTGACAGCCTCTTATGGCTACACCTTC. This translates into CASSTLTASYGYTF. The rearrangement uses TRBV11-3 and TRBJ1-2; tentatively, D is TRBD1 (5 bases). Germline assignment: CDR1 SGHNT and CDR2 YENEEA. There are 14 residues in the CDR3. V was pared by 5 bases and J by 5 bases, with 15 bases between.

The V and J genes are TRBV18 and TRBJ1-6, with a possible D match to TRBD1 (5 bases). The V and J ends lost 1 base and 14 bases respectively, with 15 bases between them. This CDR3 is built from 14 residues. Germline assignment: CDR1 KGHSH and CDR2 LQKENI. CDR3 bases: TGTGCCAGCTCACCACAAGAGGGGCAGGCGACCCTCCACTTT. Its translation: CASSPQEGQATLHF.

The chain links TRBV30 to TRBJ1-5; no reliable D call. Trimming stripped 0 bases from V and 5 bases from J, with 20 bases between. This CDR3 is built from 17 residues. The germline gives CDR1 GTSNPN, CDR2 SVGIG (reference sequence). Here the CDR3 reads CAWSVRGRWLGDQPQHF. The CDR3 DNA sequence: TGTGCCTGGAGTGTACGAGGCCGGTGGTTAGGAGATCAGCCCCAGCATTTT.

The chain is built from TRBV19 and TRBJ2-3, with D possibly being TRBD2 (7 bases). Trimming left V 6 bases short and J 2 bases short, with 15 bases between. CDR3 length: 15 amino acids. From germline, CDR1 is LNHDA and CDR2 SQIVND (reference sequence). In nucleotides, the CDR3 is TGTGCCAGTAGCCGCGGGGGCGGGATCACAGATACGCAGTATTTT. This codes for CASSRGGGITDTQYF.

Only one count was recorded for this clone. V gene TRBV7-8 combines with J gene TRBJ1-2; D not certain. Germline V CDR1 and CDR2: SGHVS, FQNEAQ. The V end lost 5 bases, the J end lost 1 base, and 17 bases lay between the germline ends. The CDR3 has 16 residues. The CDR3 spells CASSPRSGNLNYGYTF. In DNA form, the CDR3 reads TGTGCCAGCAGCCCTAGGTCAGGAAATCTTAACTATGGCTACACCTTC.

This sequence joins TRBV5-4 and TRBJ1-1; 8 bases fit TRBD1. The V gene's germline CDR1 is SGHNT and CDR2 YYREEE (reference sequence). The length of the CDR3 is 14 residues. J gave up 0 bases and V 7 bases, and 5 bases lay outside the gene matches. CDR3: CASGDRGLNTEAFF. DNA of the CDR3: TGTGCCAGCGGCGACAGGGGCCTGAACACTGAAGCTTTCTTT.

The J gene is TRBJ1-5, the V gene TRBV2, with 7 bases fitting TRBD1. Germline V gives CDR1 SNHLY, CDR2 FYNNEI. After removal of 1 base from V and 5 bases from J, the junction contained 5 bases not matched to a gene. The CDR3 sequence is 15 residues long. The CDR3 bases are TGTGCCAGCAGTGAAGAGACAGGGACGGATCAGCCCCAGCATTTT. Protein: CASSEETGTDQPQHF.

This chain links TRBV10-3 with TRBJ2-6; D unclear. Germline CDR1 is ENHRY and CDR2 is SYGVKD. The CDR3 is 17 residues long. V was shortened by 4 bases and J by 0 bases, with 13 bases between the two germline ends. The CDR3 reads CAISVAAVSSGANVLTF. In DNA, the CDR3 is TGTGCCATCAGTGTGGCAGCCGTCTCCTCTGGGGCCAACGTCCTGACTTTC.

The chain links TRBV6-5 to TRBJ2-7, with 9 bases identical to TRBD1. Germline-derived CDR1 and CDR2 are MNHEY and SVGAGI. With 6 bases clipped from V and 1 base from J, the junction kept 7 bases outside the gene matches. This CDR3 is 15 amino acids long. The CDR3 DNA is TGTGCCAGCAGGTCCACCGGGACAGGGTCCTACGAGCAGTACTTC. This codes for CASRSTGTGSYEQYF.

The chain joins TRBV29-1 to TRBJ1-1, with TRBD1 matching 8 bases. The germline V gene has CDR1 SQVTM and CDR2 ANQGSEA. This CDR3 comprises 14 residues. J lost 6 bases, V lost 4 bases, and 10 bases had no gene match. CDR3 in amino acids: CSVVPGQVGSEAFF. The CDR3, as DNA: TGCAGCGTTGTGCCGGGACAGGTGGGATCTGAAGCTTTCTTT.

This chain links TRBV10-3 with TRBJ1-4, with 7 bases lining up with TRBD1. The CDR3 is 13 amino acids. V lost 4 bases, J lost 6 bases, and 2 bases stayed unmatched. The germline V gene encodes CDR1 ENHRY and CDR2 SYGVKD. The CDR3 is CAISGQGDEKLFF. In DNA, the CDR3 is TGTGCCATCAGTGGACAGGGCGATGAAAAACTGTTTTTT.

The chain combines TRBV2 with TRBJ2-7; D unclear. Trimming removed 2 bases from V and 2 bases from J, with 7 bases in between. Germline lookup yields CDR1 SNHLY and CDR2 FYNNEI. The CDR3 runs to 13 residues. CDR3 DNA sequence: TGTGCCAGCAGTGAACGTCTAACCTACGAGCAGTACTTC. Its translation is CASSERLTYEQYF. The full variable domain, its missing parts supplied by reference TRBV2 and TRBJ2-7, is EPEVTQTPSHQVTQMGQEVILRCVPISNHLYFYWYRQILGQKVEFLVSFYNNEISEKSEIFDDQFSVERPDGSNFTLKIRSTKLEDSAMYFCASSERLTYEQYFGPGTRLTVT.

This clone was counted a few times. The rearrangement uses TRBV30 and TRBJ1-5, with D hard to call. Looked up from germline, CDR1 is GTSNPN and CDR2 is SVGIG (reference sequence). This CDR3 is 14 amino acids long. V was shortened by 0 bases and J by 4 bases, with 10 bases between the two germline ends. The CDR3 DNA reads as TGTGCCTGGAGTGTAGCGCCCTTAAATCAGCCCCAGCATTTT. This gives the protein CAWSVAPLNQPQHF.

The rearrangement uses TRBV19 and TRBJ1-2; 9 bases are shared with TRBD1. Germline values: CDR1 LNHDA, CDR2 SQIVND (reference sequence). J lost 7 bases, V lost 11 bases, and 11 bases had no gene match. The CDR3 covers 13 residues. CDR3 in amino acids: CASNRGPLAGYTF. The CDR3 nucleotides read TGTGCCTCCAACAGGGGGCCTTTGGCTGGCTACACCTTC.

This chain uses TRBV10-1 with TRBJ1-2; 12 nucleotides match TRBD1. V dropped 4 bases and J dropped 5; count of bases not matched to a gene: 14. The CDR3 length is 18 residues. From germline, CDR1 is WNHNN and CDR2 SYGVQD (reference sequence). The CDR3, as DNA: TGCGCCAGCAGTGGGGGGGACAGGGGGCGCTTTGGAGTTTATGGCTACACCTTC. It specifies CASSGGDRGRFGVYGYTF.

The J gene is TRBJ2-1, the V gene TRBV7-6; TRBD2 matches 7 bases. Trimming removed 1 base from V and 7 bases from J; junction bases left unmatched: 7. CDR1 and CDR2 from the germline V gene are SGHVS and FNYEAQ. The CDR3 length is 15 residues. The CDR3 sequence is CASSLGGTGGNEQFF. The CDR3 coding sequence is TGTGCCAGCAGCTTAGGGGGCACGGGAGGAAATGAGCAGTTCTTC.

The chain carries TRBV6-6 and TRBJ2-7; 13 bases align to TRBD2. Germline-derived CDR1 and CDR2 are MNHNY and SVGAGI (reference sequence). J was trimmed by 2 bases and V by 6 bases; bases with no gene match: 4. The CDR3 has 15 amino acids. CDR3 bases: TGTGCCAGCAGGACAACTAGCGGGGGGGCCTACGAGCAGTACTTC. This sequence encodes CASRTTSGGAYEQYF.

This chain joins TRBV7-2 and TRBJ1-2; D call uncertain. The V gene's germline CDR1 is SGHTA and CDR2 FQGNSA. V shed 0 bases and J shed 8 bases, with 10 bases lying between them. The CDR3 length is 13 residues. Here the CDR3 DNA reads TGTGCCAGCAGCTTAGCCCGACCGGCGGGCTACACCTTC. As protein: CASSLARPAGYTF.

V usage is TRBV5-4 and J usage is TRBJ2-1, with 11 nucleotides matching TRBD2. Per the germline V gene, CDR1 is SGHNT and CDR2 is YYREEE (reference sequence). V dropped 0 bases and J dropped 8; count of bases not matched to a gene: 4. This CDR3 is 15 amino acids long. The CDR3 spells CASSLALAGGYEQFF. The CDR3 nucleotides are TGTGCCAGCAGCTTGGCGCTAGCGGGGGGATATGAGCAGTTCTTC.

This chain joins TRBV15 and TRBJ2-1; TRBD1 matches 7 bases. Germline loops: CDR1 LNHNV, CDR2 YYDKDF (reference sequence). With V trimmed by 3 bases and J by 0 bases, 17 bases remained unmatched. This CDR3 contains 20 residues. Written as DNA, the CDR3 is TGTGCCACCAGCAGTGAGGCAGGGACAGTACATTCACACTCCTACAATGAGCAGTTCTTC. It yields the protein CATSSEAGTVHSHSYNEQFF.

The genes are TRBV7-2 and TRBJ2-1; TRBD2 matches 8 bases. Germline lookup yields CDR1 SGHTA and CDR2 FQGNSA. CDR3 length: 16 amino acids. Trimming at V came to 3 bases and at J to 0 bases, leaving 4 bases not matched to a gene. The CDR3 nucleotides read TGTGCCAGCAGCTTGATAGCGGGGAGCTCCTACAATGAGCAGTTCTTC. It specifies CASSLIAGSSYNEQFF.

The rearrangement links TRBV7-2 to TRBJ2-3; 9 positions agree with TRBD2. CDR3 length equals 15 residues. The J segment lost 1 base and the V segment lost 7 bases, leaving 6 bases of the junction unmatched. CDR1 SGHTA and CDR2 FQGNSA come from the germline V gene. Written as DNA, the CDR3 is TGTGCCAGCAACTTGCGACTAGCGGGCACAGATACGCAGTATTTT. This sequence encodes CASNLRLAGTDTQYF.

V and J are TRBV7-2 and TRBJ2-7; no clear D. CDR1 is SGHTA, CDR2 FQGNSA, per germline. V lost 5 bases to trimming and J lost 3 bases, with 11 bases between them. The CDR3 has 13 residues. The CDR3 loop is CASSRLRDYEQYF. The CDR3 DNA reads TGTGCCAGCAGCAGACTGCGAGACTACGAGCAGTACTTC.